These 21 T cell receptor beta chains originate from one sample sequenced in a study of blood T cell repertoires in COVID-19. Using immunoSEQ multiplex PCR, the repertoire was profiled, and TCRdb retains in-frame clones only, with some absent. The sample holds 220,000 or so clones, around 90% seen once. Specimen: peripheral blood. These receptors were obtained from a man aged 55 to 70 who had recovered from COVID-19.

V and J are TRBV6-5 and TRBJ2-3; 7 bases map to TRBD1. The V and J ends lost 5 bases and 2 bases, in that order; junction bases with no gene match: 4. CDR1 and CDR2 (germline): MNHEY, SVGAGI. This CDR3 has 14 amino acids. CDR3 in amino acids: CASSRGTVTDTQYF. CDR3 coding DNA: TGTGCCAGCAGTAGAGGGACAGTCACAGATACGCAGTATTTT.

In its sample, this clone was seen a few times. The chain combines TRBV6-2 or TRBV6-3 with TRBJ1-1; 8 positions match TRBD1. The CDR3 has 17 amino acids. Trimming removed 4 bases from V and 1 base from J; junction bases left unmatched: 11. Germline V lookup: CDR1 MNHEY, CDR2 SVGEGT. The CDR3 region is CASSSRQGPWWNTEAFF. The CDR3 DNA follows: TGTGCCAGCAGTTCCAGACAGGGGCCATGGTGGAACACTGAAGCTTTCTTT.

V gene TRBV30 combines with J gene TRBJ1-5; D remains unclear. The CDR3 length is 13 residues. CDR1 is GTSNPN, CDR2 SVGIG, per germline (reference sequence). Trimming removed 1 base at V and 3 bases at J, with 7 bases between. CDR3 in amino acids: CAWSGDTNQPQHF. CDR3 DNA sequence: TGTGCCTGGAGTGGAGACACCAATCAGCCCCAGCATTTT.

The CDR3 region is CASSVRGDSTDTQYF. CDR3 in DNA: TGTGCCAGCAGCGTCCGGGGGGACAGCACAGATACGCAGTATTTT. V and J are TRBV9 and TRBJ2-3, with 7 bases fitting TRBD2. This CDR3 has 15 residues. Germline V CDR1 and CDR2: SGDLS, YYNGEE. V shed 2 bases and J 0 bases; nucleotides not matched to a gene: 3.

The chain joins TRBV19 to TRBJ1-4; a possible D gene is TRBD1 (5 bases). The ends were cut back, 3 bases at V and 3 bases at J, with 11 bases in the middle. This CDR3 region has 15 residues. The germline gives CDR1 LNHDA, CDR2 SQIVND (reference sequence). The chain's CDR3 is CASSIQGTANEKLFF. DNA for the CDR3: TGTGCCAGTAGTATCCAGGGCACGGCTAATGAAAAACTGTTTTTT. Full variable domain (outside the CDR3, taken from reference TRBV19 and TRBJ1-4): DGGITQSPKYLFRKEGQNVTLSCEQNLNHDAMYWYRQDPGQGLRLIYYSQIVNDFQKGDIAEGYSVSREKKESFPLTVTSAQKNPTAFYLCASSIQGTANEKLFFGSGTQLSVL.

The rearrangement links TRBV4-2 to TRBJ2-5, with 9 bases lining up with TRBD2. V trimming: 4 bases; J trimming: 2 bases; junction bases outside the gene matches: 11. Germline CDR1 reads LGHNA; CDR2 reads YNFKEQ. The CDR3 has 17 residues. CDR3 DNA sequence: TGTGCCAGCAGCCCCCTGCTAGCGGGAAGTACGCAAGAGACCCAGTACTTC. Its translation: CASSPLLAGSTQETQYF.

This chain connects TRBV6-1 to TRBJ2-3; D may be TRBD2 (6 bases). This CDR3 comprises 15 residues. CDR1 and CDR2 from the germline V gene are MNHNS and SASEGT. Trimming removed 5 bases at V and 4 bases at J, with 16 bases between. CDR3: CASSFAGSMSDTQYF. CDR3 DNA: TGTGCCAGCAGTTTCGCCGGGAGTATGTCAGATACGCAGTATTTT.

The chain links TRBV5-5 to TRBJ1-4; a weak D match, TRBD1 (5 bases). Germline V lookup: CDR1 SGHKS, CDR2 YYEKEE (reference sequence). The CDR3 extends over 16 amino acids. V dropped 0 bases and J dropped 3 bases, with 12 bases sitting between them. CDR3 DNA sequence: TGTGCCAGCAGCTTGGGGGTTGGAGGGGCTAATGAAAAACTGTTTTTT. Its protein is CASSLGVGGANEKLFF.

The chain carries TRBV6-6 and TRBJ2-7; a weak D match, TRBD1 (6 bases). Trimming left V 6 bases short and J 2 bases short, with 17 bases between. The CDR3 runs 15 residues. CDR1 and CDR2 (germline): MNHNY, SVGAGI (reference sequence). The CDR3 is CASSPSWTETYEQYF. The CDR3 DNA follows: TGTGCCAGCAGCCCGTCGTGGACAGAGACCTACGAGCAGTACTTC.

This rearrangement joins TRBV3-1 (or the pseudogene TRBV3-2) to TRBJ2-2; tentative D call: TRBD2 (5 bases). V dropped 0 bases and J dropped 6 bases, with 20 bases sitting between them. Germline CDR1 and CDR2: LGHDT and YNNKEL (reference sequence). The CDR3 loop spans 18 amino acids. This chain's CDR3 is CASSQDRVSPWEPGELFF. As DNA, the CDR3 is TGTGCCAGCAGCCAAGATCGTGTCAGCCCTTGGGAGCCCGGGGAGCTGTTTTTT.

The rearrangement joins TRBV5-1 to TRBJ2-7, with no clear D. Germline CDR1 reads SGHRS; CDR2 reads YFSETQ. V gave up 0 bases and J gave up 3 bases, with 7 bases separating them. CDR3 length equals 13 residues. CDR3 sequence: CASSLAQDYEQYF. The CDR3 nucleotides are TGCGCCAGCAGCTTGGCCCAGGACTACGAGCAGTACTTC.

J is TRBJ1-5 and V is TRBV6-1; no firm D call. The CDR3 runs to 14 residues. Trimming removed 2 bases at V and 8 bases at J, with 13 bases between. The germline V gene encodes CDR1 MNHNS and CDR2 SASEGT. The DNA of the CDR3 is TGTGCCAGCAGTGAATTGGTTCAGCGGGAGCCCCAGCATTTT. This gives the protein CASSELVQREPQHF.

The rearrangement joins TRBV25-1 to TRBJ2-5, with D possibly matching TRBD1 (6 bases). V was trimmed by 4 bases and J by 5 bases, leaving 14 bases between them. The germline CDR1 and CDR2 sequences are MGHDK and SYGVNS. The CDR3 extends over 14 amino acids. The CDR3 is CASSASGVPETQYF. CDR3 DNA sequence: TGTGCCAGCAGTGCCTCAGGGGTCCCGGAGACCCAGTACTTC.

This CDR3 is CASRWAGGYEQYF. The CDR3 nucleotides are TGTGCCAGCAGGTGGGCGGGGGGCTACGAGCAGTACTTC. This chain connects TRBV2 to TRBJ2-7, with 8 bases identical to TRBD2. V lost 6 bases to trimming and J lost 3 bases; unmatched junction nucleotides: 4. The CDR3 is 13 amino acids. Germline V lookup: CDR1 SNHLY, CDR2 FYNNEI.

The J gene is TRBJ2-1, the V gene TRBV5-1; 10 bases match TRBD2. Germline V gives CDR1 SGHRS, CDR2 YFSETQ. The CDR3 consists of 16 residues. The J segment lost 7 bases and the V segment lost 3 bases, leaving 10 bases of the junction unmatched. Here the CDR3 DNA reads TGCGCCAGCAGCTCACTTCCAGCGGGGGGGCGGAATGAGCAGTTCTTC. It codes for CASSSLPAGGRNEQFF.

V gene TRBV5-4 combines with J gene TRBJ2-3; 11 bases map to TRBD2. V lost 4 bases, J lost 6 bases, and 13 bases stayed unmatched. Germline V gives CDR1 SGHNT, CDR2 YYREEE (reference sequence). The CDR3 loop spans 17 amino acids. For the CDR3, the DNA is TGTGCCAGCAGCAAACGTCCTAGCGGGGGGCGCCCGGATACGCAGTATTTT. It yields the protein CASSKRPSGGRPDTQYF.

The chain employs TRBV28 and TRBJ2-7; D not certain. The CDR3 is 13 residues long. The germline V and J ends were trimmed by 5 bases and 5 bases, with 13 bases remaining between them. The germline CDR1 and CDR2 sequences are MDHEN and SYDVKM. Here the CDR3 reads CASSPPPPDEQYF. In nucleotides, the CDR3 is TGTGCCAGCAGTCCCCCCCCTCCCGACGAGCAGTACTTC.

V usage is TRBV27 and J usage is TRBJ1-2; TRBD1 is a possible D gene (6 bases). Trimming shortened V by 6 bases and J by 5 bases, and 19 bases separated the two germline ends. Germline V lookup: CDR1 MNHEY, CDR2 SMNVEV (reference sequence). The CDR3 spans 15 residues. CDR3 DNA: TGTGCCAGCAGATCTCCAGGGGCGTCGGGGTATGGCTACACCTTC. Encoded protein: CASRSPGASGYGYTF.

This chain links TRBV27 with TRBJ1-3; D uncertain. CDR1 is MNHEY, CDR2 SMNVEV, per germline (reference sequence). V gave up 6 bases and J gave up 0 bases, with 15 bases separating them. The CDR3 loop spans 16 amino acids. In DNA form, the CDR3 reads TGTGCCAGCAGGCCTACGGGGTACCCCTCTGGAAACACCATATATTTT. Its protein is CASRPTGYPSGNTIYF.

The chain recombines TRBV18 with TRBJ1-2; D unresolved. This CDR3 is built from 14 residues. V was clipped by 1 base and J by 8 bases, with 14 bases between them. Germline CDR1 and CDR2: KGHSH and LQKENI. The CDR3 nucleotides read TGTGCCAGCTCACCACTCACAGCCCCAGAAGGCTACACCTTC. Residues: CASSPLTAPEGYTF.

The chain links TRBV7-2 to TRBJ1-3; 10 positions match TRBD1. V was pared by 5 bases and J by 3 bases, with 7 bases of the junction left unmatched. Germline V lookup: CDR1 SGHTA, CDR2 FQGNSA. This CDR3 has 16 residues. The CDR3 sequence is CASSQRQGAFGNTIYF. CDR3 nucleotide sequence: TGTGCCAGCAGCCAACGACAGGGGGCATTTGGAAACACCATATATTTT.